The present T cell receptor beta chain was sequenced within a study of blood T cell repertoires in COVID-19. Study summary: From the United States, Italy and Spain came samples of acute and convalescent COVID-19. Sample material is recorded as cDNA or gDNA derived from T cells, B-cell-depleted T cells, or PBMCs.

V was cut by 2 bases and J by 3 bases, with 17 bases left in between. There are 16 residues in the CDR3. Per germline, CDR1 MNHNS and CDR2 SASEGT. Original processing notes: Reference gene primer amplification yielded estimated nucleated cell counts. Method: immunoSEQ multiplex PCR; TCRdb's copy keeps in-frame clones and lacks some. V and J calls and clone size are those listed in that table; D and trimming were worked out from the DNA. The table records more than 35,000 clones, roughly 90% of them present only once. This clone was observed a few times. The chain employs TRBV6-1 and TRBJ2-7; a possible D gene is TRBD2 (5 bases). Sequencing was performed on peripheral blood. The clonotype was recovered from a human donor in a cohort sampled during active COVID-19. CDR3 DNA: TGTGCCAGCAGTGAAAGGGCAGAGGGATTATACTACGAGCAGTACTTC. Residues: CASSERAEGLYYEQYF.